The TCR beta chain under discussion was sequenced for a study of blood T cells in healthy people across ages (dated by TCRdb to the mid-2010s). A note on the overall study: In model experiments, template switching captured roughly one uniquely barcoded TCR beta cDNA molecule for every two T cells. Using deep sequencing normalized with unique cDNA molecular identifiers, the study measured how TCR beta repertoire diversity changes with age. For two donors (one aged 18 to 29 and one aged 80 or older), the study analyzed two additional independent replicas of 1 million unique cDNA reads from the same blood draw. The donors were divided into four age groups: young (average approximately 17 years), middle-aged (approximately 39), aged (about 60) and long-lived (roughly 86). To avoid experimental bias, donors of different ages were spread randomly across the sequencing lanes. Study-wide findings and limitations: As age increased, observed TCR beta diversity per million T cells dropped in a roughly linear way, and a significant reduction was already evident by age 40. Compared with the aged group, more naive CD4+ T cells, fewer expanded clones and increased TCR diversity were shown by the long-lived group, suggesting age selection. Estimates of total diversity based on one million sequenced T cells were considered lower bounds and underestimates. There was a strong correlation between observed TCR beta diversity and the percentage of naive T cells measured by flow cytometry. Donor CMV infection status was unknown, potentially confounding age-related changes in expanded clonotypes. Bulk unsorted PBMC profiling prevented conclusive comparison of naive and antigen-experienced compartments.

Systemically healthy Caucasian individuals from Russia, some 40 in total and aged about 6 to 95 years, were included as donors. Each donor gave ten milliliters of peripheral blood, drawn into EDTA-treated Vacutainer tubes. Ficoll-Paque density-gradient centrifugation was used to isolate PBMCs, with at least 6.5 million per sample. Trizol reagent was used to extract total RNA from the PBMCs, yielding at least 5 micrograms per sample. Naive CD45RAhigh/CD27high T cell percentages were measured by flow cytometry on a PBMC aliquot from every donor. Library preparation was by 5' RACE. A second PCR of roughly 7 to 12 cycles was run with a J-beta primer mix and a sample-barcoded 5' primer. A template-switch 5' adaptor carrying 12 random nucleotides introduced a unique molecular identifier onto each TCR beta cDNA molecule. Each sample yielded at least 2.5 million CDR3-containing paired-end reads. First-strand cDNA was synthesized from all RNA with the Mint cDNA synthesis kit, primed by a TRBC-specific oligonucleotide. After uracil-DNA glycosylase treatment, a first 18-cycle PCR used universal primers M1SS and BC2_uni_R on all cDNA. The paper's processing steps were these. Normalization of each sample was performed by random selection of 1 million high-quality reads, each carrying a distinct molecular identifier. Instead of being binned into consensus sequences, reads that shared molecular identifiers were thrown out. MiTCR, run with a Q25 quality threshold and the strictest error-elimination algorithm, handled CDR3 identification, clonotype clustering and error correction. Lower-bound total TCR beta diversity was estimated with a nonparametric unseen species model using Euler transformation. TCRdb cleaned the public reads at Q25 with fastp, built clones with MiXCR and kept in-frame beta chains. Rows matching on CDR3 protein sequence are summarized as one entry with the most common DNA and genes. Here the V and J calls rest on TCRdb's processing, not on the authors' analysis. The sample table lists roughly 1.9 million distinct CDR3 sequences, roughly 43% of them with a count of one. 23% of the sample is held by the ten biggest clonotypes.

This clonotype was counted between two and nine times. The antigen this receptor binds is unknown. No much larger clone is present one base from it, and per-base qualities are unavailable. The germline V gene provides CDR1 SQVTM and CDR2 ANQGSEA. The CDR3 goes from the cysteine to the phenylalanine over 14 residues. Only the CDR3 DNA is retained, 42 bases long and in frame from the first base. V loses 3 bases, J loses 5 bases, and the germline ends lie 14 bases apart. The chain was built from TRBV29-1 and TRBJ2-1; TRBD1 is possibly the D segment (7 matching bases). The source is a human donor in good health. What was sequenced was blood. The CDR3 protein sequence reads: CSVDGGQTDNEQFF. DNA sequence: TGCAGCGTTGACGGGGGACAGACCGACAATGAGCAGTTCTTC.